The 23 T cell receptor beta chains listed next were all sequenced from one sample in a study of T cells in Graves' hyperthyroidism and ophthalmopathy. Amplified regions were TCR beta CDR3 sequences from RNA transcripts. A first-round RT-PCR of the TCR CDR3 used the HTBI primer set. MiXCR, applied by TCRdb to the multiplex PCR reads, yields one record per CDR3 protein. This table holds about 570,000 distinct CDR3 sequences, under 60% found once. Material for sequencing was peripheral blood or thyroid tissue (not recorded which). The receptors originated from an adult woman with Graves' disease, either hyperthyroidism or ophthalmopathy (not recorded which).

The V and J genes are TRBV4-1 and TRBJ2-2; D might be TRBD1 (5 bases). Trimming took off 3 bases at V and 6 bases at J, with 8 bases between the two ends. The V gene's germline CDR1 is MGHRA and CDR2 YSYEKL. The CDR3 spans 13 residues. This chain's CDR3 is CASSHAGSGELFF. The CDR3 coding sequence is TGCGCCAGCAGCCACGCAGGGTCCGGGGAGCTGTTTTTT.

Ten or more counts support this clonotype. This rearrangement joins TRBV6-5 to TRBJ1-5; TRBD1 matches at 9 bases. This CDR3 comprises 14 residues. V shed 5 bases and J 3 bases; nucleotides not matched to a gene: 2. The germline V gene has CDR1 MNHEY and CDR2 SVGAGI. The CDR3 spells CASSGTGNNQPQHF. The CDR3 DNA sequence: TGTGCCAGCAGTGGGACAGGGAACAATCAGCCCCAGCATTTT.

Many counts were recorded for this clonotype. DNA for the CDR3: TGTGCCAGCAGCTTGTTAAGGTATACACAAATCCGCACTGAAGCTTTCTTT. This sequence encodes CASSLLRYTQIRTEAFF. The V gene is TRBV11-2, the J gene TRBJ1-1, with D hard to call. Deletions cut 3 bases from V and 4 bases from J, with 21 bases between. The CDR3 has 17 residues. Germline V lookup: CDR1 SGHAT, CDR2 FQNNGV. The whole variable domain, remainder taken from reference TRBV11-2 and TRBJ1-1, is EAGVAQSPRYKIIEKRQSVAFWCNPISGHATLYWYQQILGQGPKLLIQFQNNGVVDDSQLPKDRFSAERLKGVDSTLKIQPAKLEDSAVYLCASSLLRYTQIRTEAFFGQGTRLTVV.

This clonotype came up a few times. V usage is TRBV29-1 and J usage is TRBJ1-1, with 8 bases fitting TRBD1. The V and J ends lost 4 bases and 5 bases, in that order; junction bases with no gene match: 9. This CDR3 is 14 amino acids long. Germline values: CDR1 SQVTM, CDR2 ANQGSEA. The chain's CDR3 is CSVGWIQGDTEAFF. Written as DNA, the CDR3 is TGCAGCGTTGGGTGGATACAGGGGGATACTGAAGCTTTCTTT.

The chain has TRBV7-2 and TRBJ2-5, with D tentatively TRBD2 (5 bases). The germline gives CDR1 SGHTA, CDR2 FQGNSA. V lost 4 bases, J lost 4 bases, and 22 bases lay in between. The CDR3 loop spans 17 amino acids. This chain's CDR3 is CASSSILEAGELETQYF. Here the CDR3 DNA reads TGTGCCAGCAGCTCGATCCTAGAAGCCGGGGAGCTAGAGACCCAGTACTTC.

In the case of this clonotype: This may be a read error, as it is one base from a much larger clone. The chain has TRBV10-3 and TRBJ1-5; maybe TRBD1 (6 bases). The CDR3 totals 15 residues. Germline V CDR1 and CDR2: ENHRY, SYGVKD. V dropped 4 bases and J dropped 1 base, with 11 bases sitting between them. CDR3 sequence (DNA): TGTGCCATCAGTGTATCAGGGGCCAGCAATCAGCCCCAGCATTTT. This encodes CAISVSGASNQPQHF.

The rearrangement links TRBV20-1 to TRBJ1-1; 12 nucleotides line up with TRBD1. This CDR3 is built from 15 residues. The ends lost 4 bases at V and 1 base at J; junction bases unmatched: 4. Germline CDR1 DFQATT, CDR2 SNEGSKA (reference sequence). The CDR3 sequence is CSAMGQGAQNTEAFF. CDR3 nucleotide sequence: TGCAGTGCTATGGGACAGGGGGCCCAGAACACTGAAGCTTTCTTT.

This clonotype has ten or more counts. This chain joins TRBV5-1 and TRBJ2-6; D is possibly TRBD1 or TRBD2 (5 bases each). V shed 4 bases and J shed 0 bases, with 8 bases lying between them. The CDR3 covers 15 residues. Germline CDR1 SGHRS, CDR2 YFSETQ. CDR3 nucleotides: TGCGCCAGCAGCCCAGGGAGCTCTGGGGCCAACGTCCTGACTTTC. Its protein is CASSPGSSGANVLTF.

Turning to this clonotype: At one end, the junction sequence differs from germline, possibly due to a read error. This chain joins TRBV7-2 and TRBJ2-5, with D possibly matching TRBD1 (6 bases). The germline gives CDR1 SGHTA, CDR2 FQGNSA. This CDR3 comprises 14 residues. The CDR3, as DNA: TGTGCCAGCAGCTCAAACCCGATTGACAGGACCCATTACTTC. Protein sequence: CASSSNPIDRTHYF.

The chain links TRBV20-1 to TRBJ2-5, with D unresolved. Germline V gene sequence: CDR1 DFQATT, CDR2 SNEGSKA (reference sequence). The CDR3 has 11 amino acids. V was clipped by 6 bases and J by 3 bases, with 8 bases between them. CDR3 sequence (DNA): TGCAGTGCCATCCAAAAAGAGACCCAGTACTTC. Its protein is CSAIQKETQYF.

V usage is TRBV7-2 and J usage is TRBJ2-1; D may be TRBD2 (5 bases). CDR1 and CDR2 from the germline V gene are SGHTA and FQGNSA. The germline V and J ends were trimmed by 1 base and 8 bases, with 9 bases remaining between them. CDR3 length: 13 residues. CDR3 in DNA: TGTGCCAGCAGCTTAGGGCCGGAGGATGAGCAGTTCTTC. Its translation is CASSLGPEDEQFF. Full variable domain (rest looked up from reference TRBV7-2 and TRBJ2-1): GAGVSQSPSNKVTEKGKDVELRCDPISGHTALYWYRQSLGQGLEFLIYFQGNSAPDKSGLPSDRFSAERTGGSVSTLTIQRTQQEDSAVYLCASSLGPEDEQFFGPGTRLTVL.

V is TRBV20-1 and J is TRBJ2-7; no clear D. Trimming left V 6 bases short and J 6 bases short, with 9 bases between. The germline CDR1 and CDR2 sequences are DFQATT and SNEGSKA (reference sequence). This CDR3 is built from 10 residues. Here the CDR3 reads CSAEVGEQYF. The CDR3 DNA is TGCAGTGCAGAAGTTGGCGAGCAGTACTTC.

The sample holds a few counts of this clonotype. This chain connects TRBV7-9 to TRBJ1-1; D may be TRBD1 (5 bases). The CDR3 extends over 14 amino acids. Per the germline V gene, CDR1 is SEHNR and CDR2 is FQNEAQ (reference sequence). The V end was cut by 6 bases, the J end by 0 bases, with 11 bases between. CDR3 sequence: CASSKRGMNTEAFF. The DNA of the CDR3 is TGTGCCAGCAGTAAACGGGGGATGAACACTGAAGCTTTCTTT.

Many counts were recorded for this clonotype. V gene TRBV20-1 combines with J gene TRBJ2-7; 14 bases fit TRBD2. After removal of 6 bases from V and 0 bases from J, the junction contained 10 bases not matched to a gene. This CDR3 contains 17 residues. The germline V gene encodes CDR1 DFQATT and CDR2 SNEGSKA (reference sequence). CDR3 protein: CSASGLAGGISSYEQYF. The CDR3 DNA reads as TGCAGTGCCAGTGGACTAGCGGGAGGAATTAGCTCCTACGAGCAGTACTTC.

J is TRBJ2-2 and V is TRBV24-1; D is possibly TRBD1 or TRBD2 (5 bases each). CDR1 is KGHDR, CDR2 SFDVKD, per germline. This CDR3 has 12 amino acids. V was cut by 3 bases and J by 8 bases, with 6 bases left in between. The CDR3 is CATSDGGGELFF. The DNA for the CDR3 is TGTGCCACCAGTGATGGGGGAGGGGAGCTGTTTTTT.

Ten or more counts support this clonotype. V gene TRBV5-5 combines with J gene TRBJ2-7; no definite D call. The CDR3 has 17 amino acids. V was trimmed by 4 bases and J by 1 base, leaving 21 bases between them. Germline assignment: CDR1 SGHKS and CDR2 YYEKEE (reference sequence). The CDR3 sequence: CASSEYVRTGASYEQYF. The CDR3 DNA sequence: TGTGCCAGCAGCGAGTACGTGCGGACCGGAGCTTCCTACGAGCAGTACTTC. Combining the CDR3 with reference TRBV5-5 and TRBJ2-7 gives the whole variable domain DAGVTQSPTHLIKTRGQQVTLRCSPISGHKSVSWYQQVLGQGPQFIFQYYEKEERGRGNFPDRFSARQFPNYSSELNVNALLLGDSALYLCASSEYVRTGASYEQYFGPGTRLTVT.

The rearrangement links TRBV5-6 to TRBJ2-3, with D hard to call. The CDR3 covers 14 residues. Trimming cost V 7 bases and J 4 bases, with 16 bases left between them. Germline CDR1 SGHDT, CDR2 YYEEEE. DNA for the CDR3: TGTGCCAGCTCCTTAGCTGTAGACCCAGATACGCAGTATTTT. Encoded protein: CASSLAVDPDTQYF.

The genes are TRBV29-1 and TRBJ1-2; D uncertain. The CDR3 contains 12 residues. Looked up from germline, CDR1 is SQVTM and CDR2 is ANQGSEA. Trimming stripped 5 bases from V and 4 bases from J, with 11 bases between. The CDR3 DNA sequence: TGCAGCGTTCAGGACGACGTCTATGGCTACACCTTC. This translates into CSVQDDVYGYTF.

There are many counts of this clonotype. The CDR3 loop reads CASSKGTGMANVLTF. DNA for the CDR3: TGTGCCAGTAGTAAAGGGACAGGGATGGCCAACGTCCTGACTTTC. V usage is TRBV19 and J usage is TRBJ2-6; TRBD1 matches at 9 bases. The V gene end was trimmed by 4 bases and the J gene end by 6 bases; junction bases not matched to a gene: 4. CDR1 and CDR2 (germline): LNHDA, SQIVND (reference sequence). This CDR3 has 15 amino acids.

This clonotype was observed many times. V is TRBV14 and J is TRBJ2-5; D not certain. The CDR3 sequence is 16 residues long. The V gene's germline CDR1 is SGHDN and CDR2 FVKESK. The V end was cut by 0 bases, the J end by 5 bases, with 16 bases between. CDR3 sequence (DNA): TGTGCCAGCAGCCAAGATTCTCCAGCCGTCGGCGAGACCCAGTACTTC. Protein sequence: CASSQDSPAVGETQYF.

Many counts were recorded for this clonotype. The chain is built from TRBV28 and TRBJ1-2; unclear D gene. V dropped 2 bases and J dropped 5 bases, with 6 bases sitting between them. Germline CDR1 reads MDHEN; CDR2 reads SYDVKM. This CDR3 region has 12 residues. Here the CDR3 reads CASSLVRYGYTF. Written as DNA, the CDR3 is TGTGCCAGCAGTTTAGTCCGTTATGGCTACACCTTC.

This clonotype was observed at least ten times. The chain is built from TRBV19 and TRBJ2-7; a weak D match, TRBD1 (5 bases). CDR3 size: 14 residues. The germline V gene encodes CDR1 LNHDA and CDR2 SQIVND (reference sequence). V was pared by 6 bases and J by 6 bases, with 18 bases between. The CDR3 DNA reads TGTGCCAGTAGGTCACAGGTCCTTGTCGGCGAGCAGTACTTC. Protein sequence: CASRSQVLVGEQYF.

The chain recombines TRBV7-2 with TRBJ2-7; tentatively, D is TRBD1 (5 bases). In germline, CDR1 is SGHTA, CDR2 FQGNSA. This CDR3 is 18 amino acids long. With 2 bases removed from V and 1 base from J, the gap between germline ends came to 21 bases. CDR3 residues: CASSLISGFPPGSYEQYF. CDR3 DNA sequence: TGTGCCAGCAGCTTAATTTCCGGCTTCCCCCCAGGGTCCTACGAGCAGTACTTC.